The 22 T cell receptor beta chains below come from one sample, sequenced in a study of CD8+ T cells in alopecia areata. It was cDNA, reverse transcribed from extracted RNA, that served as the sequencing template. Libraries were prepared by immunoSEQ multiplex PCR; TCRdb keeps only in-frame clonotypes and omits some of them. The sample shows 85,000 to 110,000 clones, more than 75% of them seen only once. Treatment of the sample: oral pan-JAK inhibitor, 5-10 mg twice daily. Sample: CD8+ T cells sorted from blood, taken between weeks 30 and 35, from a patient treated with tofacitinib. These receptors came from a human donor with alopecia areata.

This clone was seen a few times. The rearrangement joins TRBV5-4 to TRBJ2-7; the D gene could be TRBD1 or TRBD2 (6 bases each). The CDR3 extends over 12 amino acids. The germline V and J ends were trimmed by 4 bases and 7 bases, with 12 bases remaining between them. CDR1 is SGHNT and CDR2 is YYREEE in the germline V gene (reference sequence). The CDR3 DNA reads TGTGCCAGCAGCCCCGCGGGGACAGAGCAGTACTTC. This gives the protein CASSPAGTEQYF.

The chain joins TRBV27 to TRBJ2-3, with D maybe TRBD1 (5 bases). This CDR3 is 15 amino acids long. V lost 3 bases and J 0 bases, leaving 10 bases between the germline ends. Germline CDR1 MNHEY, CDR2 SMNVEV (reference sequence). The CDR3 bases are TGTGCCAGCAGTTTTCTGCGACAGAGCACAGATACGCAGTATTTT. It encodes CASSFLRQSTDTQYF.

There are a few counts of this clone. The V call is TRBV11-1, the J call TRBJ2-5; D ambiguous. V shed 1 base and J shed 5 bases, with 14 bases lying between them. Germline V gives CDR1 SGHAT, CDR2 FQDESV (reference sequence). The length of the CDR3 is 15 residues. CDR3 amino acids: CASSLGVLQSETQYF. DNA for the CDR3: TGTGCCAGCAGCTTAGGGGTTCTTCAGTCGGAGACCCAGTACTTC.

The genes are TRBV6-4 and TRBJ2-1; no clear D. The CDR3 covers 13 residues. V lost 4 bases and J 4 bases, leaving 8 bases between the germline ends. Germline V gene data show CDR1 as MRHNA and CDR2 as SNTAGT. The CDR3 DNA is TGTGCCAGCAGTGGAGCCCAATACAATGAGCAGTTCTTC. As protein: CASSGAQYNEQFF.

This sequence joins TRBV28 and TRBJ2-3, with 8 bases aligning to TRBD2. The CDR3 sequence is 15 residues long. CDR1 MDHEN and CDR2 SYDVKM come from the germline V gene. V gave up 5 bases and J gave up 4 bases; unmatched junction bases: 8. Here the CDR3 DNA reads TGTGCCAGCAGTCTTAGCGGGACGGTCGCAGATACGCAGTATTTT. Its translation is CASSLSGTVADTQYF.

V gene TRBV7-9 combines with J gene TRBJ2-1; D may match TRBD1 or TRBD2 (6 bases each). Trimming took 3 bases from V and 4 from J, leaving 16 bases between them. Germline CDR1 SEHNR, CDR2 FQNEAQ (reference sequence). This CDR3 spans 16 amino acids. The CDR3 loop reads CASSFGGGQGYNEQFF. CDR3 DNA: TGTGCCAGCAGCTTCGGGGGCGGGCAGGGGTACAATGAGCAGTTCTTC.

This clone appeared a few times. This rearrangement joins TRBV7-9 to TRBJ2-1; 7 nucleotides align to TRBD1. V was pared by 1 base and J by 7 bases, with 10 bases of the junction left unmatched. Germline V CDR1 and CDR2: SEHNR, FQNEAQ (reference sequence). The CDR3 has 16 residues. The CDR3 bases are TGTGCCAGCAGCTTAGTAGGGGACAGATTGAAAAATGAGCAGTTCTTC. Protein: CASSLVGDRLKNEQFF. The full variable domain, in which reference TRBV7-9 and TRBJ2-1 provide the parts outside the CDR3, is DTGVSQNPRHKITKRGQNVTFRCDPISEHNRLYWYRQTLGQGPEFLTYFQNEAQLEKSRLLSDRFSAERPKGSFSTLEIQRTEQGDSAMYLCASSLVGDRLKNEQFFGPGTRLTVL.

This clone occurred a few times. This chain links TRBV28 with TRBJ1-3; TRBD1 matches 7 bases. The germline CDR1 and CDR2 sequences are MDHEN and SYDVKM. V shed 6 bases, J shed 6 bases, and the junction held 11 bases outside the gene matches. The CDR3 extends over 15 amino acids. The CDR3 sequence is CASSYPSGQQNTIYF. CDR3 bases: TGTGCCAGCAGCTACCCCTCGGGACAGCAAAACACCATATATTTT.

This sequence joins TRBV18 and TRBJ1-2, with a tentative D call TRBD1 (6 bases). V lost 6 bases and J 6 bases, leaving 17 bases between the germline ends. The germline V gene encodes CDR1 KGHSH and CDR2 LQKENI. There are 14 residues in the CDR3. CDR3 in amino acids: CASSDGTRGHGYTF. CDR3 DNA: TGTGCCAGCTCGGACGGGACACGAGGTCATGGCTACACCTTC.

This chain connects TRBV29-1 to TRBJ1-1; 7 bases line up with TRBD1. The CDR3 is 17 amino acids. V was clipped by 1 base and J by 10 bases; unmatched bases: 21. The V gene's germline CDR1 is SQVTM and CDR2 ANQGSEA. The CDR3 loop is CSVEGIALGTVGLVAFF. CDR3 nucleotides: TGCAGCGTTGAAGGTATTGCTCTGGGGACAGTCGGACTAGTAGCTTTCTTT.

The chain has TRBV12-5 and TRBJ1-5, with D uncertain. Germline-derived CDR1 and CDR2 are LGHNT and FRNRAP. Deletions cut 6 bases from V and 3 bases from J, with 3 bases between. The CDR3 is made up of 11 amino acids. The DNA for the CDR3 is TGTGCTAGTGGAGACAATCAGCCCCAGCATTTT. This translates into CASGDNQPQHF.

The CDR3 bases are TGTGCCAGTAGTATGACTAGCGGGTCCTACGAGCAGTACTTC. This sequence encodes CASSMTSGSYEQYF. The rearrangement links TRBV19 to TRBJ2-7; 10 bases are a match to TRBD2. The V gene's germline CDR1 is LNHDA and CDR2 SQIVND (reference sequence). J gave up 1 base and V 3 bases, and 0 bases lay outside the gene matches. The CDR3 consists of 14 residues.

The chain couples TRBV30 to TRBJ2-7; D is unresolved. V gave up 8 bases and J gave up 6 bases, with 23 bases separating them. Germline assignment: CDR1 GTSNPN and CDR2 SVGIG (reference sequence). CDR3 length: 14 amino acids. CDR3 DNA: TGTGCCCGCCAACCGGCGGATGAGCTAGGCGAGCAGTACTTC. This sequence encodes CARQPADELGEQYF.

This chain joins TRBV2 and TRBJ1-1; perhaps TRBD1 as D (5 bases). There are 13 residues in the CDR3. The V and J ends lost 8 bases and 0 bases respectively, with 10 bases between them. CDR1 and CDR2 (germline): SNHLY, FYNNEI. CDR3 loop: CASGDGLNTEAFF. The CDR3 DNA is TGTGCCAGCGGGGACGGGTTGAACACTGAAGCTTTCTTT.

The CDR3, as DNA: TGTGCCAGCAGCGGGGGAGTCAATGAGCAGTTCTTC. Translating gives CASSGGVNEQFF. The chain is built from TRBV7-9 and TRBJ2-1; possibly TRBD1 or TRBD2 for D (5 bases each). V was cut by 5 bases and J by 6 bases, with 8 bases left in between. The V gene's germline CDR1 is SEHNR and CDR2 FQNEAQ (reference sequence). The CDR3 spans 12 residues.

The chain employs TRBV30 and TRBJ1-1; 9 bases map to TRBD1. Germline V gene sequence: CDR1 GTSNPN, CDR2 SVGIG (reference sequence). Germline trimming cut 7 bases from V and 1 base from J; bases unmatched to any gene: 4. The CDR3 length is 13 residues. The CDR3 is CASRQGGNTEAFF. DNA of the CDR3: TGTGCCTCCCGACAGGGGGGGAACACTGAAGCTTTCTTT.

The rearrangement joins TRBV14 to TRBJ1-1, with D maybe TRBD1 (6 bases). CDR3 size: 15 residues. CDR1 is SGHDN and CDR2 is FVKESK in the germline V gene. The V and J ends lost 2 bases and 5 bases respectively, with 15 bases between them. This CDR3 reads CASSQLQGWRTEAFF. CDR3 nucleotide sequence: TGTGCCAGCAGCCAACTACAGGGATGGAGAACTGAAGCTTTCTTT.

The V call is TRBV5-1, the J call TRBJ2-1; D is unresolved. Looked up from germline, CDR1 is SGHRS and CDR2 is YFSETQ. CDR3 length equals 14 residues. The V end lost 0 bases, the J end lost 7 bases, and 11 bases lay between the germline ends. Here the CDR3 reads CASSLDRLDNEQFF. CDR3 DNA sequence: TGCGCCAGCAGCTTGGACCGACTCGATAATGAGCAGTTCTTC.

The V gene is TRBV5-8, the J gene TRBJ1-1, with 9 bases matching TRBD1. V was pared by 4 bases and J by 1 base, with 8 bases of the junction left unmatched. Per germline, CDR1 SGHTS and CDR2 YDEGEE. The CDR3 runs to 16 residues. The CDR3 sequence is CASSPGQGTWNTEAFF. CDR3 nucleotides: TGTGCCAGCAGCCCTGGACAGGGGACTTGGAACACTGAAGCTTTCTTT.

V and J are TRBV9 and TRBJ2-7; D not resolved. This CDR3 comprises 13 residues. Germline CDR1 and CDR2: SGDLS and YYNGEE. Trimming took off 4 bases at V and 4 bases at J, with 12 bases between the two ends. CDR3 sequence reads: CASSPDDGYEQYF. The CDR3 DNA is TGTGCCAGCAGCCCTGATGACGGGTACGAGCAGTACTTC.

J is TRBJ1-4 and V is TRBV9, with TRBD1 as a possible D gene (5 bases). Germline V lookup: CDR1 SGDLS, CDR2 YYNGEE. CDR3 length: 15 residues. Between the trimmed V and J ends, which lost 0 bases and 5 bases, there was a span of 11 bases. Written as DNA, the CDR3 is TGTGCCAGCAGCGTAGGTGGGGGAGGCAATGAAAAACTGTTTTTT. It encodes CASSVGGGGNEKLFF.

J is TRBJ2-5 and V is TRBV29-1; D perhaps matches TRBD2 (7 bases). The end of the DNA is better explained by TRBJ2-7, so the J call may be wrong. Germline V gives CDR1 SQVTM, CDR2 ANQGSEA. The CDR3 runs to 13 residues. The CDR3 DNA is TGCAGCGTTGTAGGGGGGGACTCCTACGAGCAGTACTTC. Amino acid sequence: CSVVGGDSYEQYF.